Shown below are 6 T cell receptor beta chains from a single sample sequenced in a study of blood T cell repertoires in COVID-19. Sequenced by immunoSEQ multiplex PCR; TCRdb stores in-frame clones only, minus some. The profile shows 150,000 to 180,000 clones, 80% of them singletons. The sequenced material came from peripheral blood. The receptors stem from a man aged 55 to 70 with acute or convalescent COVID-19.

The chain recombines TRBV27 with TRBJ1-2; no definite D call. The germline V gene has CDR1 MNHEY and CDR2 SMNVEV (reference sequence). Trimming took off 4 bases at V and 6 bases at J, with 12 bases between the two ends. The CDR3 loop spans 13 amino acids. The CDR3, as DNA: TGTGCCAGCAGTTACCGGGGATCTCATGGCTACACCTTC. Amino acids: CASSYRGSHGYTF.

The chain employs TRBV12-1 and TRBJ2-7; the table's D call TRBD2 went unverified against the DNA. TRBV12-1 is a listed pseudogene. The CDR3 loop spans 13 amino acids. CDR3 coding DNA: TGTGCCAGCAGCTCAAGCTCCCCCTCACAGCAGTACTTC. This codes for CASSSSSPSQQYF.

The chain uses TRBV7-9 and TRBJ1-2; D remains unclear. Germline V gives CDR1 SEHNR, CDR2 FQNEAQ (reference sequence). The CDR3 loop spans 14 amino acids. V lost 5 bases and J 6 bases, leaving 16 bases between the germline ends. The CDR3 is CASSPSQALDGYTF. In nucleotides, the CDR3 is TGTGCCAGCAGCCCTTCCCAGGCGCTTGATGGCTACACCTTC.

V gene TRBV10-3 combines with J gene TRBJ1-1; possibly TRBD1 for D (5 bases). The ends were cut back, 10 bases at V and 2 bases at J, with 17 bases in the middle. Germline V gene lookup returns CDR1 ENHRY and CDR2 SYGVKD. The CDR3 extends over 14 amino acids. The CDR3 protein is CATSLGGINTEAFF. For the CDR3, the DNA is TGTGCCACATCTTTGGGGGGAATCAACACTGAAGCTTTCTTT.

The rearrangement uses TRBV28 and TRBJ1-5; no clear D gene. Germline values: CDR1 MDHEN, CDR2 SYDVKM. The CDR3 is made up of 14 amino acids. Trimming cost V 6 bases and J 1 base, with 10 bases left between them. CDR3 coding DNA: TGTGCCAGCAGCCTAGGAGGGAGCAATCAGCCCCAGCATTTT. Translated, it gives CASSLGGSNQPQHF. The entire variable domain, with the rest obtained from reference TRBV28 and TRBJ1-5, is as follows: DVKVTQSSRYLVKRTGEKVFLECVQDMDHENMFWYRQDPGLGLRLIYFSYDVKMKEKGDIPEGYSVSREKKERFSLILESASTNQTSMYLCASSLGGSNQPQHFGDGTRLSIL.

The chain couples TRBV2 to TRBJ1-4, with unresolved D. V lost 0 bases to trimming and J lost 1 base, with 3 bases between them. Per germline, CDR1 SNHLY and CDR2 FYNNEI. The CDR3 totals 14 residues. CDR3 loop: CASSEARTNEKLFF. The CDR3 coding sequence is TGTGCCAGCAGTGAAGCCCGAACTAATGAAAAACTGTTTTTT.